This TCR beta chain was profiled in a study of T cells in localized non-small cell lung cancer (dated by TCRdb to 2018 to 2021). Concerning the study at large: The study analyzed T cell repertoires of 236 early-stage NSCLC patients, comparing tumors and uninvolved tumor-adjacent lungs. Of the NSCLC patients, about 130 were male and around 99 were female, and the mean age was around 66 years. The cohort was made up of around 220 treatment-naive NSCLC patients whose localized lung tumors had been resected.

The paper as a whole reports these results and caveats: Uninvolved tumor-adjacent lung showed the highest T cell clonality, higher than tumor, which suggests more focused antigenic responses in the adjacent lung. Because the study design was exploratory, TCR variables were selected using unadjusted p-values without false-discovery rate correction. Because multi-region sequencing of the tumors was not done, intratumor heterogeneity could not be ruled out. Longer overall survival was associated with higher blood T cell density, whereas shorter survival was associated with higher adjacent-lung clonality. A median of 57 of the top 100 tumor clones turned up in the paired uninvolved adjacent lung, and some 27 of those clones also ranked among the top 100 of that same adjacent lung.

At diagnosis, peripheral blood, uninvolved tumor-adjacent lung and tumor were collected and were preserved as a mix of fresh-frozen and FFPE material. For TCR repertoire profiling, blood samples were analyzed as peripheral blood mononuclear cells. The immunoSEQ Assay was used to sequence TCR beta CDR3 regions from DNA. For the original study's pipeline: T cell density was computed as TCR beta template counts normalized to usable DNA estimated by amplifying housekeeping genes. Richness was estimated with the preseqR package, extrapolating to 400,000 templates for PBMC samples and 120,000 templates for tissue samples. Clonality was defined as one minus Pielou's evenness. Differential abundance testing on productive amino-acid clonotypes, with a minimum total count of 5 and an alpha of 0.1, was used to identify tissue-enriched TCRs. The Jaccard Index and the Morisita Overlap Index were used to quantify repertoire overlap between compartments. TCR beta CDR3s were clustered by GLIPH together with public tetramer-defined viral CDR3s, and at least three viral sequences plus V-gene enrichment were required for viral motifs. TCRdb took this table from immuneACCESS and kept in-frame rearrangements with V and J called. Such tables lack part of the clones; where checked against another copy, unresolved V genes explain under half of the gap, and the rest is unexplained. The V and J calls and clone size were taken over from that table, and D and trimming were inferred from the DNA. Present in this sample are about 79,000 clones, 80% to 90% of which were seen just once. 13% of the sample belongs to the ten largest clones.

Of note for this clone: Which antigen it targets is not known. No base quality values were provided; no much bigger clone lies one nucleotide off.

This clonotype originated in a female donor at least 60 years old with stage I lung adenocarcinoma. Here the sequenced sample was peripheral blood, taken before any cancer treatment.

CDR3 reads: CASSFNSIGSGANVLTF. The sequenced DNA is TGCGCCAGCAGCTTTAACTCCATTGGTTCTGGGGCCAACGTCCTGACTTTC. Recombination connected TRBV5-1 to TRBJ2-6, with no confident D gene call. Looking up the germline V gene yields CDR1 SGHRS and CDR2 YFSETQ. V lost 2 bases and J lost 1 base; the stretch between them is 13 bases long. Counted from cysteine to phenylalanine, this CDR3 has 17 amino acids. Just the 51-base CDR3 DNA is kept, in frame starting at base 1.